This T cell receptor (beta chain) came from a study of CD8+ T cells in alopecia areata. Study context: Treatment of the treated patients consisted of oral tofacitinib, 5 to 10 mg twice daily. Treatment ran 6 to 18 months, with 6 months of follow-up afterward.

Study outcomes and limitations: Sequencing of scalp samples also captures resident alphabeta T cells of normal skin.

In each case, RNA was isolated and then reverse transcribed into cDNA as the sequencing template. Profiled with immunoSEQ multiplex PCR; TCRdb holds only in-frame clones, not every one. In the table there are some 99,000 clones, over 40% of which are singletons. Germline assignment: CDR1 SQVTM and CDR2 ANQGSEA. The CDR3 spans 11 residues. V gave up 4 bases and J gave up 6 bases, with 9 bases separating them. A remark on this clone: Its specificity is not known.

The receptor's source is a human donor with alopecia areata. The material sequenced was CD4+ T cells sorted from blood. This chain uses TRBV29-1 with TRBJ1-2; D is perhaps TRBD1 (6 bases). This CDR3 is CSVGGQNGYTF. The CDR3, as DNA: TGCAGCGTTGGCGGACAGAATGGCTACACCTTC.